Listed below are T cell receptor beta chains from one sample, sequenced in a study of CD8 T cells in Susac syndrome. One entry per CDR3 protein results from TCRdb running MiXCR on the immunoSEQ multiplex PCR reads. The table records about 440,000 distinct CDR3 sequences, around 85% of them present only once. Sequenced sample: CD8+ T cells from PBMCs. Receptor source: a human donor with multiple sclerosis. Each CDR3 is given with its conserved first and last residue. The order of the fields is clone size, D gene, V gene, J gene, CDR3 protein, CDR3 DNA. The D gene is left open where the match is weak. Size is omitted from some rows. Given values are once, few, many or a class for expanded clones.

-	-	TRBV27	TRBJ2-1	CASSRGGNYNEQFF	TGTGCCAGCAGCCGGGGAGGCAACTACAATGAGCAGTTCTTC
-	-	TRBV21-1	TRBJ1-1	CASSKCVGWSFF	TGTGCCAGCAGCAAATGCGTAGGGTGGTCATTCTTT
-	TRBD1	TRBV6-5	TRBJ1-1	CASSYSWQGVNTEAFF	TGCGCCAGCAGTTACTCGTGGCAGGGGGTGAACACTGAAGCTTTCTTT
-	-	TRBV7-6	TRBJ1-1	CASSLAEWGGEAFF	TGTGCCAGCAGCTTAGCTGAATGGGGGGGGGAAGCTTTCTTT
-	-	TRBV12-3/TRBV12-4	TRBJ2-7	CASRPSSASSYEQYF	TGTGCCAGCAGGCCCAGCTCAGCTAGCTCCTACGAGCAGTACTTC
once	TRBD2	TRBV10-2	TRBJ2-6	CATPGTSGGTGANVLTF	TGCGCCACCCCCGGGACTAGCGGGGGGACTGGGGCCAACGTCCTGACTTTC
few	-	TRBV7-6	TRBJ2-5	CASSLWGQETQYF	TGTGCCAGCAGCCTCTGGGGGCAAGAGACCCAGTACTTC
-	-	TRBV19	TRBJ1-1	CASRWGNTEAFF	TGTGCCAGTAGGTGGGGGAACACTGAAGCTTTCTTT
-	-	TRBV7-2	TRBJ1-2	CASSLGQGGDYGYTF	TGTGCCAGCAGCTTAGGGCAGGGCGGGGACTATGGCTACACCTTC
-	-	TRBV20-1	TRBJ2-1	CSARPRDVNEQFF	TGCAGTGCTAGACCCAGGGACGTGAATGAGCAGTTCTTC
-	-	TRBV6-1	TRBJ2-7	CASSETLTDEQYF	TGTGCCAGCAGTGAAACATTGACTGACGAGCAGTACTTC
-	TRBD1	TRBV5-1	TRBJ2-7	CASSSGQGSFNEQYF	TGCGCCAGCAGCTCCGGACAGGGGAGTTTCAACGAGCAGTACTTC
-	TRBD1	TRBV11-2	TRBJ2-7	CASSQTQGVIFYEQYF	TGTGCCAGCAGCCAGACACAGGGGGTCATTTTCTACGAGCAGTACTTC
-	TRBD1	TRBV20-1	TRBJ2-3	CSARNLDRVYTDTQYF	TGCAGTGCTAGAAACCTTGACAGGGTATACACAGATACGCAGTATTTT
-	-	TRBV28	TRBJ1-5	CASSYRGNWGPQHF	TGTGCCAGCAGTTATAGGGGGAACTGGGGGCCCCAGCATTTT
once	-	TRBV4-1	TRBJ1-5	CASSQERQGNQPQHF	TGCGCCAGCAGCCAAGAGCGGCAGGGCAATCAGCCCCAGCATTTT
-	-	TRBV6-5	TRBJ1-3	CASSPGAPGNTIYF	TGTGCCAGCAGTCCCGGCGCCCCTGGAAACACCATATATTTT
-	-	TRBV27	TRBJ1-1	CASSLLQTGTEAFF	TGTGCCAGCAGTTTATTACAGACTGGCACTGAAGCTTTCTTT
-	-	TRBV20-1	TRBJ2-1	CSAKDFKSSYNEQFF	TGCAGTGCTAAGGACTTTAAGAGCTCCTACAATGAGCAGTTCTTC
-	-	TRBV5-1	TRBJ2-3	CASSLFGDSTDTQYF	TGCGCCAGCAGCTTGTTCGGGGACTCCACAGATACGCAGTATTTT
-	-	TRBV6-5	TRBJ2-6	CASSYSGLWSSGANVLTF	TGTGCCAGCAGTTACTCGGGACTGTGGAGCTCTGGGGCCAACGTCCTGACTTTC
-	TRBD1	TRBV25-1	TRBJ2-2	CASSPPNRGNTGELFF	TGTGCCAGCAGTCCCCCGAACAGGGGAAACACCGGGGAGCTGTTTTTT
-	TRBD2	TRBV2	TRBJ2-1	CASSERGDEQFF	TGTGCCAGCAGTGAACGGGGGGATGAGCAGTTCTTC
-	TRBD2	TRBV7-2	TRBJ2-1	CASSLVGGRARNEQFF	TGTGCCAGCAGCTTAGTAGGCGGGAGGGCCCGGAATGAGCAGTTCTTC
-	TRBD1	TRBV5-1	TRBJ1-1	CASSLEGTGVYTEAFF	TGCGCCAGCAGCTTAGAGGGGACAGGGGTATACACTGAAGCTTTCTTT
-	TRBD2	TRBV3-1	TRBJ2-3	CASSQIAGVGPDTQYF	TGTGCCAGCAGCCAGATAGCGGGGGTGGGGCCAGATACGCAGTATTTT
-	-	TRBV27	TRBJ1-3	CASSSGDTIYF	TGTGCCAGCAGTTCAGGAGACACCATATATTTT
once	TRBD2	TRBV4-1	TRBJ2-3	CASSLGTSERDTQYF	TGCGCCAGCAGCCTCGGGACTAGCGAACGCGATACGCAGTATTTT
-	-	TRBV13	TRBJ2-1	CASSLTGFDNEQFF	TGTGCCAGCAGCTTAACTGGGTTCGACAATGAGCAGTTCTTC
-	TRBD1	TRBV27	TRBJ2-7	CASSLTGQVSYEQYF	TGTGCCAGCAGTTTGACAGGACAGGTCTCCTACGAGCAGTACTTC
-	-	TRBV5-6	TRBJ1-2	CASRGTAGIVDYTF	TGTGCCAGCAGGGGGACGGCCGGAATTGTTGACTACACCTTC
-	TRBD2	TRBV5-1	TRBJ2-5	CASSGLARTQETQYF	TGCGCCAGCAGCGGACTAGCGAGAACCCAAGAGACCCAGTACTTC